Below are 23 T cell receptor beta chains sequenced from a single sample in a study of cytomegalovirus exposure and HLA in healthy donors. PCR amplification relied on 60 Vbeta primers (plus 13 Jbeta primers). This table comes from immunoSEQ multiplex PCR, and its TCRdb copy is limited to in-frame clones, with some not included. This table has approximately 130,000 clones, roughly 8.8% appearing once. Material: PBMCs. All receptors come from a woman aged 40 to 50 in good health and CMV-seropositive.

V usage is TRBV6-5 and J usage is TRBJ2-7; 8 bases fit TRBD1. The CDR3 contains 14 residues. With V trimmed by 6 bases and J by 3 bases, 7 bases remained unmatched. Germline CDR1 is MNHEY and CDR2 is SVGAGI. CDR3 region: CASRPTGVLYEQYF. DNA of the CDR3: TGTGCCAGCAGACCGACAGGGGTTCTCTACGAGCAGTACTTC.

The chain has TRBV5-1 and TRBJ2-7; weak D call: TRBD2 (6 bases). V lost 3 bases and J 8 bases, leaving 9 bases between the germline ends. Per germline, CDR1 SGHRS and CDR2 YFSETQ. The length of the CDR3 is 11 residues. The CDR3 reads CASSWGEKQYF. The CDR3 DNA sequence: TGCGCCAGCAGCTGGGGGGAAAAGCAGTACTTC.

The CDR3 DNA follows: TGTGCCAGCAGCTTCAGGGGGGCCGCAGATACGCAGTATTTT. Encoded protein: CASSFRGAADTQYF. The chain uses TRBV7-8 and TRBJ2-3, with D possibly being TRBD1 (7 bases). CDR1 is SGHVS, CDR2 FQNEAQ, per germline. Trimming took 3 bases from V and 4 from J, leaving 11 bases between them. This CDR3 contains 14 residues.

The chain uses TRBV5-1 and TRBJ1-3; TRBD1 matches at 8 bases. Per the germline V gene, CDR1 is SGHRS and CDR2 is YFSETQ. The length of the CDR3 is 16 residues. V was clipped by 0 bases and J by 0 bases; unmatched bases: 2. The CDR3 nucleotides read TGCGCCAGCAGCTTGGCGGGACAGGCCTCTGGAAACACCATATATTTT. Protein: CASSLAGQASGNTIYF.

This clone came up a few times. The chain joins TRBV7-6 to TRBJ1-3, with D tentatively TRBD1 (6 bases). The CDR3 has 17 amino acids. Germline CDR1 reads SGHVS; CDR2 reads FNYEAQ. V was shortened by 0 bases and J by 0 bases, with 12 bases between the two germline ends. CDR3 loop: CASSLAPTGNSGNTIYF. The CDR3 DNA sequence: TGTGCCAGCAGCTTAGCGCCAACAGGGAACTCTGGAAACACCATATATTTT. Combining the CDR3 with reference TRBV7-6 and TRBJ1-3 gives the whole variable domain GAGVSQSPRYKVTKRGQDVALRCDPISGHVSLYWYRQALGQGPEFLTYFNYEAQQDKSGLPNDRFSAERPEGSISTLTIQRTEQRDSAMYRCASSLAPTGNSGNTIYFGEGSWLTVV.

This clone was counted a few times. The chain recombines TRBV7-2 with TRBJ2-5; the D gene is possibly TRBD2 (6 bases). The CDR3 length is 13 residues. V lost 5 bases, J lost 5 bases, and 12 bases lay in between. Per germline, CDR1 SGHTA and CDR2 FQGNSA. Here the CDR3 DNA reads TGTGCCAGCAGCCGGGGTCGGGAGGAGACCCAGTACTTC. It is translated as CASSRGREETQYF.

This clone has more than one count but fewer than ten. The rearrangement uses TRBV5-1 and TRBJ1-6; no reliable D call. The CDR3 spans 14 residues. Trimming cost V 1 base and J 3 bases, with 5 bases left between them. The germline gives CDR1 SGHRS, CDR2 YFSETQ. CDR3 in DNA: TGCGCCAGCAGCTTGAGCGACTATAATTCACCCCTCCACTTT. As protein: CASSLSDYNSPLHF.

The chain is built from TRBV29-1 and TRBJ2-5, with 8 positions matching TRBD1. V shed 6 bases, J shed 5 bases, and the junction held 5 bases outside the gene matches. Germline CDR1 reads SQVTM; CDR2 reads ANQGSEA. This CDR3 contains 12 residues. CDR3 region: CSVDRGGETQYF. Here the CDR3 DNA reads TGCAGCGTAGACAGGGGTGGGGAGACCCAGTACTTC. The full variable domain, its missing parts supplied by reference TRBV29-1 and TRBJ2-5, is SAVISQKPSRDICQRGTSLTIQCQVDSQVTMMFWYRQQPGQSLTLIATANQGSEATYESGFVIDKFPISRPNLTFSTLTVSNMSPEDSSIYLCSVDRGGETQYFGPGTRLLVL.

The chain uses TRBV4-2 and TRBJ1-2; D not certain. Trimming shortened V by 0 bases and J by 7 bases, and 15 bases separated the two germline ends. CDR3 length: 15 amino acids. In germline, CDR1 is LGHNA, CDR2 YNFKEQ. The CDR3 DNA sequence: TGTGCCAGCAGCCAAGATCGTCAAGGAGTGGGTGGCTACACCTTC. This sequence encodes CASSQDRQGVGGYTF.

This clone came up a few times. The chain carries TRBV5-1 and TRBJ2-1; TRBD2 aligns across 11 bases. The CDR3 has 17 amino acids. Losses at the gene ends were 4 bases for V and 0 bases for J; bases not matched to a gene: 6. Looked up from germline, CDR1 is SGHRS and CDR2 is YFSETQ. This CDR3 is CASSTSGGASSYNEQFF. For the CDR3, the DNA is TGCGCCAGCAGCACTAGCGGGGGTGCAAGCTCCTACAATGAGCAGTTCTTC.

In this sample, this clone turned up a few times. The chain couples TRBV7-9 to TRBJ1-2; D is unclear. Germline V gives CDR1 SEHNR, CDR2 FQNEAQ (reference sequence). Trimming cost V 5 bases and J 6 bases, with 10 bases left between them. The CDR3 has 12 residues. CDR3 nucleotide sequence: TGTGCCAGCAGCGCGGTCGGAGATGGCTACACCTTC. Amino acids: CASSAVGDGYTF.

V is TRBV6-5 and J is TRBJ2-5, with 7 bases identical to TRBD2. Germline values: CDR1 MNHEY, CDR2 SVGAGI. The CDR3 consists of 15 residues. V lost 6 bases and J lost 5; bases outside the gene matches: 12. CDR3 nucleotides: TGTGCCAGCAGAGGGTGGGGGGGAGCAGACGAGACCCAGTACTTC. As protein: CASRGWGGADETQYF.

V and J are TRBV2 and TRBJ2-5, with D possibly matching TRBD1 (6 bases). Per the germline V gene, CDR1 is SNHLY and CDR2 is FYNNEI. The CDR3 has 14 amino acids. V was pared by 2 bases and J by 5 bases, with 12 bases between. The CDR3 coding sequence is TGTGCCAGCAGTGAACGCCTGCAGGGGGAGACCCAGTACTTC. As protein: CASSERLQGETQYF.

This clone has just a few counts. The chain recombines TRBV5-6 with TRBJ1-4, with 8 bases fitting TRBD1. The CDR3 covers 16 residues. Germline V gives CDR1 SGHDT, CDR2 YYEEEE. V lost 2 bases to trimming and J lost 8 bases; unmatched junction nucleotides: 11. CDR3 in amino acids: CASSFWSRGLMEKLFF. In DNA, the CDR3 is TGTGCCAGCAGCTTCTGGTCCAGGGGGCTGATGGAAAAACTGTTTTTT. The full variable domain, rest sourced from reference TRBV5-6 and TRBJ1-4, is DAGVTQSPTHLIKTRGQQVTLRCSPKSGHDTVSWYQQALGQGPQFIFQYYEEEERQRGNFPDRFSGHQFPNYSSELNVNALLLGDSALYLCASSFWSRGLMEKLFFGSGTQLSVL.

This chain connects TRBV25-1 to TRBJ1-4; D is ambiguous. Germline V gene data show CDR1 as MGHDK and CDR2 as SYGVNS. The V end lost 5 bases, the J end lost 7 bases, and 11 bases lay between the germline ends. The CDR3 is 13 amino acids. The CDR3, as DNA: TGTGCCAGCAGTCCGAAGGAGGGTGAAAAACTGTTTTTT. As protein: CASSPKEGEKLFF.

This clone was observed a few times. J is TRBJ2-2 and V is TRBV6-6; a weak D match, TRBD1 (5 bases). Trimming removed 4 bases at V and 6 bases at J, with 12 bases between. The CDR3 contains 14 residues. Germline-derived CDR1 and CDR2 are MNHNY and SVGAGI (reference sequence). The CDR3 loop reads CASSFIREAGELFF. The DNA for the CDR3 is TGTGCCAGCAGTTTTATCAGGGAAGCCGGGGAGCTGTTTTTT.

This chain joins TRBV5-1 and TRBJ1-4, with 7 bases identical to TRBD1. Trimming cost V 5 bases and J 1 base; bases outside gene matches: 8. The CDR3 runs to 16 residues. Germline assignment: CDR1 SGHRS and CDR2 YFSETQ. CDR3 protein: CASSWDRLETNEKLFF. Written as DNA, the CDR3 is TGCGCCAGCAGTTGGGACAGATTAGAAACTAATGAAAAACTGTTTTTT.

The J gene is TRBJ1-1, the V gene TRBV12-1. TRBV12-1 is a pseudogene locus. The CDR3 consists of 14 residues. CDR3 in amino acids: CASSLGGRVLDAFF. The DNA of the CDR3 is TGTGCCAGCAGCCTAGGCGGCCGGGTATTGGATGCTTTCTTT.

The CDR3: CASSGQTSGDQYF. Written as DNA, the CDR3 is TGTGCCAGCTCCGGACAGACTAGCGGGGACCAGTACTTC. The chain is built from TRBV18 and TRBJ2-7; 11 bases map to TRBD2. CDR1 and CDR2 (germline): KGHSH, LQKENI. V was clipped by 6 bases and J by 10 bases; unmatched bases: 8. The CDR3 is 13 amino acids.

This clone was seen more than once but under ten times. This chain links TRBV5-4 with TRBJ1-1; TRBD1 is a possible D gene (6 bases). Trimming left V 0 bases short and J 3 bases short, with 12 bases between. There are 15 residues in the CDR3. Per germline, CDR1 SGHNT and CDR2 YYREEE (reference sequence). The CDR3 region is CASSLDQGIDTEAFF. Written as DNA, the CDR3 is TGTGCCAGCAGCTTGGACCAGGGGATAGACACTGAAGCTTTCTTT. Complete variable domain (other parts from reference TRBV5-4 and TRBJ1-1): ETGVTQSPTHLIKTRGQQVTLRCSSQSGHNTVSWYQQALGQGPQFIFQYYREEENGRGNFPPRFSGLQFPNYSSELNVNALELDDSALYLCASSLDQGIDTEAFFGQGTRLTVV.

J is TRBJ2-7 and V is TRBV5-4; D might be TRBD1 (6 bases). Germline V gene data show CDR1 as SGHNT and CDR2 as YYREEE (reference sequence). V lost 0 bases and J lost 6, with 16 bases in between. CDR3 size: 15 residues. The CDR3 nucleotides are TGTGCCAGCAGCTTGGGGGCAGGGGACCGGGGCGAGCAGTACTTC. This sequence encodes CASSLGAGDRGEQYF.

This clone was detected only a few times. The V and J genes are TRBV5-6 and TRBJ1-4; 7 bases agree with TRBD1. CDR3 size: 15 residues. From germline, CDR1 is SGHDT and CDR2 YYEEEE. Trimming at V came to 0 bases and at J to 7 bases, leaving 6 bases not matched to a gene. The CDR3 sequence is CASSLDAGGSEKLFF. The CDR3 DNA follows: TGTGCCAGCAGCTTGGATGCAGGGGGTAGTGAAAAACTGTTTTTT.

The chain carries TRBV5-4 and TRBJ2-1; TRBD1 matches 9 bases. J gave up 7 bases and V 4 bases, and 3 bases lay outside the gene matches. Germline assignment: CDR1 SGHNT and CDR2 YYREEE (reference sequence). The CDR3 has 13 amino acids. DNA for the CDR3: TGTGCCAGCAGCGGGACAGGGAGGAATGAGCAGTTCTTC. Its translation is CASSGTGRNEQFF.